This T cell receptor (beta chain) was observed in a study of long-term antiretroviral therapy in people with HIV. Per donor, a minimum of one pre-ART and a minimum of two post-ART PBMC samples were available. V trimming: 2 bases; J trimming: 7 bases; junction bases outside the gene matches: 14. Germline lookup yields CDR1 WSHSY and CDR2 SAAADI. The CDR3 sequence is 17 residues long. On this clone: Antigen specificity is unknown.

General study results and limits: Records did not include ART adherence, viral resistance or therapy changes. CDR3 lengths in HIV samples spanned a narrower range than controls.

Assay version v3.0 of immunoSEQ was used, and it was run at survey level. Only in-frame clones appear in the TCRdb table, and some are missing; sequencing was by immunoSEQ multiplex PCR. The data show around 20,000 clones, around 76% seen once. The TCR comes from a woman aged 45-65 years with HIV. Source: unsorted PBMCs, taken 0.5 years before starting antiretroviral therapy. The chain employs TRBV10-2 and TRBJ2-3, with 8 bases matching TRBD2. CDR3 protein: CASSEAPGSGERNTQYF. The CDR3 DNA reads as TGCGCCAGCAGTGAGGCCCCGGGTAGCGGGGAAAGGAATACGCAGTATTTT.